This T cell receptor (beta chain) was sequenced for a study of OX40 agonist ivuxolimab in advanced cancers. Study context: Cohort: about 82% men, mean age about 60, aged about 23 to 79.

Measured with immunoSEQ multiplex PCR; TCRdb has only the in-frame clones, and not every one. The sample lists over 60,000 clones, 89% occurring once. CDR1 and CDR2 (germline): SGHAT, FQNNGV. This CDR3 is built from 13 residues. Trimming cost V 3 bases and J 5 bases, with 8 bases left between them. The table lists this clone with a few counts. The clonotype was recovered from an adult with an advanced solid tumor such as melanoma, head and neck, liver or kidney cancer. Specimen: CD4+ or CD8+ T cells sorted from blood, collected in a trial of the OX40 agonist ivuxolimab. The V gene is TRBV11-2, the J gene TRBJ1-5; D is possibly TRBD1 (5 bases). DNA for the CDR3: TGTGCCAGCAGCTTTTCGGGGGATCAGCCCCAGCATTTT. Translation gives CASSFSGDQPQHF.